This T cell receptor beta chain was found in a study of T cells expressing NK-cell markers. Study-wide context: One of eight sequenced donors was HCMV-seronegative; the other seven were seropositive.

Worth noting for this clonotype: Its antigen is not known.

Findings and limits, study-wide: Where a few donors were concerned, these clonotypes also led the CD3+CD56-NKG2C+ fraction. Clarity on HCMV specificity was lacking for the expanded NKG2C+ T cell clones.

The germline V gene has CDR1 LGHNA and CDR2 YNFKEQ. CDR3 length equals 15 residues. TCRdb reprocessed the 5' RACE reads and stores each CDR3 protein as one record, lacking DNA. The sample data list some 140,000 distinct CDR3 sequences. The V gene is TRBV4-2, the J gene TRBJ2-7. Sequencing was carried out using blood T cells: a sorted CD56 or NKG2C T cell subset, CD4+ or CD8+ T cells, or bulk PBMC T cells (not recorded which). The clonotype comes from a woman between 50 and 59 years old in good health. The CDR3 spells CASSQKRRSSYEQYF.